The source of this T cell receptor (beta chain) is a study of blood T cell repertoires in COVID-19. The V gene's germline CDR1 is SGHRS and CDR2 YFSETQ. The V gene lost 0 bases and the J gene lost 4 bases, with 13 bases spanning the gap. The CDR3 length is 15 residues. TCRdb keeps only in-frame clones here, not all; method: immunoSEQ multiplex PCR. The top ten clones hold around 2.8% of a sample with about 190,000 clones, around 78% of them seen once. The rearrangement uses TRBV5-1 and TRBJ2-5; D remains ambiguous. This TCR was sampled from a woman over 75 with active or convalescent COVID-19. Sequenced input: peripheral blood. The CDR3 spells CASSLDRVGTETQYF. The DNA of the CDR3 is TGCGCCAGCAGCTTGGACCGGGTTGGCACAGAGACCCAGTACTTC.